This record covers a single T cell receptor beta chain. Germline trimming cut 4 bases from V and 6 bases from J; bases unmatched to any gene: 8. Germline V gene lookup returns CDR1 SNHLY and CDR2 FYNNEI. CDR3 length: 15 amino acids. This entry is derived from a study of CD8+ T cells in alopecia areata. About the study: Administration of oral tofacitinib to treated patients was at 5 to 10 mg twice daily.

Isolated RNA was reverse transcribed into cDNA used as the sequencing template. The repertoire was sequenced with immunoSEQ multiplex PCR; TCRdb's copy has only in-frame clones and lacks some. The table has about 120,000 clones, about 50% seen once. Documented treatment: oral pan-JAK inhibitor, 5-10 mg twice daily. The chain combines TRBV2 with TRBJ1-5; TRBD1 aligns across 8 bases. The starting material was CD4+ T cells sorted from blood, obtained at week 4, from a patient treated with tofacitinib. The TCR comes from a human donor with alopecia areata. The CDR3 DNA is TGTGCCAGCAGTGGGACAGGGAAATCGGGTCAGCCCCAGCATTTT. Translation: CASSGTGKSGQPQHF.